This entry features one T cell receptor (beta chain) sequence. The CDR3 is 12 residues long. Trimming took 4 bases from V and 3 from J, leaving 4 bases between them. Germline V gene data show CDR1 as ENHRY and CDR2 as SYGVKD. These data are taken from a study of brain T cells in children with intractable seizures. Here immunoSEQ multiplex PCR was the method, and the copy in TCRdb shows in-frame clones only, minus some. The table shows fewer than 80,000 clones, with approximately 94% occurring only once. Surgery cases with the highest brain T cell transcript signatures were chosen for sequencing. Patients received at least one anti-epileptic drug before surgery.

Here the sequenced sample was peripheral blood, taken at surgery. The clonotype was recovered from a boy younger than two with focal cortical dysplasia and intractable seizures. V gene TRBV10-3 combines with J gene TRBJ2-1, with unresolved D. CDR3 nucleotide sequence: TGTGCCATCAGTGTAGACTACAATGAGCAGTTCTTC. This sequence encodes CAISVDYNEQFF.